One sample yielded the 25 T cell receptor beta chains listed below, sequenced in a study of blood T cell repertoires in COVID-19. Produced via immunoSEQ multiplex PCR; TCRdb's table is partial and in-frame only. Of 220,000 or so clones in the sample, approximately 85% are singletons; the top ten hold approximately 8.4%. What was sequenced was peripheral blood. The receptors come from a woman at least 80 years old with COVID-19, enrolled during active disease.

The chain couples TRBV12-3 or TRBV12-4 to TRBJ1-3; D gene unclear. The CDR3 runs 12 residues. V was clipped by 6 bases and J by 2 bases, with 5 bases between them. The CDR3 nucleotides read TGTGCCAGCAGCTTCGCTGGAAACACCATATATTTT. Amino acids: CASSFAGNTIYF.

This chain joins TRBV6-6 and TRBJ1-2; D gene unclear. Germline CDR1 and CDR2: MNHNY and SVGAGI (reference sequence). CDR3 length equals 13 residues. Trimming removed 2 bases from V and 8 bases from J, with 12 bases in between. DNA for the CDR3: TGTGCCAGCAGTTACCCCGGAGGGAGCGGCTACACCTTC. It yields the protein CASSYPGGSGYTF.

V usage is TRBV7-9 and J usage is TRBJ1-5; 11 nucleotides align to TRBD1. V was pared by 4 bases and J by 6 bases, with 5 bases of the junction left unmatched. Germline V gene data show CDR1 as SEHNR and CDR2 as FQNEAQ (reference sequence). The CDR3 is made up of 15 amino acids. The CDR3 sequence: CASSSGQGAGQPQHF. CDR3 DNA: TGTGCCAGCAGCTCCGGACAGGGGGCCGGTCAGCCCCAGCATTTT.

In its sample, this clone was seen a few times. The chain has TRBV28 and TRBJ1-4, with a possible D match to TRBD1 (5 bases). Germline loops: CDR1 MDHEN, CDR2 SYDVKM. Deletions cut 3 bases from V and 0 bases from J, with 8 bases between. The CDR3 extends over 15 amino acids. The CDR3 spells CASSFTGATNEKLFF. CDR3 nucleotides: TGTGCCAGCAGTTTTACGGGGGCAACTAATGAAAAACTGTTTTTT.

The chain links TRBV28 to TRBJ1-2; D not certain. Per the germline V gene, CDR1 is MDHEN and CDR2 is SYDVKM. V lost 6 bases and J 2 bases, leaving 13 bases between the germline ends. This CDR3 is built from 14 residues. CDR3 coding DNA: TGTGCCAGCAGCCCCCGCGGGGTAAACTATGGCTACACCTTC. Translation gives CASSPRGVNYGYTF.

This chain links TRBV9 with TRBJ1-2, with 11 bases aligning to TRBD1. Germline V gene data show CDR1 as SGDLS and CDR2 as YYNGEE. V dropped 4 bases and J dropped 7; count of bases not matched to a gene: 9. The CDR3 contains 15 residues. The CDR3: CASSPRDRGFGGYTF. CDR3 bases: TGTGCCAGCAGCCCCCGGGACAGGGGGTTTGGTGGCTACACCTTC.

This clone was seen once. The J gene is TRBJ1-1, the V gene TRBV6-5, with D unclear. Trimming left V 10 bases short and J 0 bases short, with 12 bases between. This CDR3 contains 13 residues. CDR1 MNHEY and CDR2 SVGAGI come from the germline V gene. The CDR3 bases are TGTGCCACCAGGAGGCTGTTGAACACTGAAGCTTTCTTT. Its translation: CATRRLLNTEAFF.

The chain is built from TRBV29-1 and TRBJ1-2, with D perhaps matching TRBD1 (6 bases). This CDR3 contains 12 residues. The V and J ends lost 7 bases and 8 bases respectively, with 17 bases between them. CDR1 and CDR2 (germline): SQVTM, ANQGSEA. For the CDR3, the DNA is TGCAGCGCCGGGGGAGGGGGTTACGGCTACACCTTC. Encoded protein: CSAGGGGYGYTF.

This clone has just a few counts. This chain joins TRBV18 and TRBJ2-1, with 10 bases lining up with TRBD2. Trimming cost V 5 bases and J 8 bases; bases outside gene matches: 9. The CDR3 spans 15 residues. CDR1 and CDR2 from the germline V gene are KGHSH and LQKENI. The CDR3 reads CASSAALAGDDEQFF. The CDR3, as DNA: TGTGCCAGCTCAGCCGCCCTAGCGGGAGACGATGAGCAGTTCTTC.

The genes are TRBV3-1 (or the pseudogene TRBV3-2) and TRBJ2-3, with 7 nucleotides matching TRBD2. This CDR3 has 15 residues. V was pared by 3 bases and J by 2 bases, with 5 bases of the junction left unmatched. Germline V gives CDR1 LGHDT, CDR2 YNNKEL (reference sequence). The DNA of the CDR3 is TGTGCCAGCAGCCATCGGCGGGGGAACACAGATACGCAGTATTTT. Translating gives CASSHRRGNTDTQYF.

The chain recombines TRBV14 with TRBJ1-2, with a weak D call TRBD1 (5 bases). CDR3 length equals 14 residues. V was cut by 0 bases and J by 6 bases, with 11 bases left in between. Looked up from germline, CDR1 is SGHDN and CDR2 is FVKESK. The CDR3 DNA is TGTGCCAGCAGCCAAGACGGGGGGGTAAATGGCTACACCTTC. Residues: CASSQDGGVNGYTF.

The chain employs TRBV2 and TRBJ2-4; D is uncertain. V was clipped by 6 bases and J by 0 bases, with 21 bases between them. The CDR3 runs 18 residues. CDR1 and CDR2 (germline): SNHLY, FYNNEI. The CDR3 bases are TGTGCCAGCAGAGACGATGCGACTGCCGAGCCAGCCAAAAACATTCAGTACTTC. It yields the protein CASRDDATAEPAKNIQYF.

This clone has just a few counts. The chain employs TRBV7-8 and TRBJ2-4, with 8 positions matching TRBD2. The CDR3 consists of 16 residues. The trim removed 5 bases at V and 0 bases at J, leaving 6 bases unmatched. The germline V gene encodes CDR1 SGHVS and CDR2 FQNEAQ. CDR3 region: CASSPQRELAKNIQYF. CDR3 in DNA: TGTGCCAGCAGCCCCCAGCGGGAGTTAGCCAAAAACATTCAGTACTTC.

Details on this clone: The germline gene is not matched at one end of the junction; a read error may be the cause. CDR3 in DNA: TGTGCCAGCAGCCAGACTGAGGCCCAACTGGGCTTT. This codes for CASSQTEAQLGF. V is TRBV13 and J is TRBJ1-1, with unresolved D. Looked up from germline, CDR1 is PRHDT and CDR2 is FYEKMQ (reference sequence). The CDR3 loop spans 12 amino acids. Filled out from reference TRBV13 and TRBJ1-1, the complete variable domain reads AAGVIQSPRHLIKEKRETATLKCYPIPRHDTVYWYQQGPGQDPQFLISFYEKMQSDKGSIPDRFSAQQFSDYHSELNMSSLELGDSALYFCASSQTEAQLGFGQGTRLTVV.

The rearrangement links TRBV21-1 to TRBJ1-2; the table's D call of TRBD1 was not tested on the DNA. TRBV21-1 is a pseudogene. This CDR3 is 15 amino acids long. The CDR3 reads CAIESWGQANYGYTF. CDR3 DNA sequence: TGTGCCATCGAGTCCTGGGGACAGGCTAACTATGGCTACACCTTC.

CDR3 loop: CASSDSGTGYGYTF. The CDR3 DNA is TGTGCCAGCAGTGACTCCGGGACAGGCTATGGCTACACCTTC. The chain has TRBV6-4 and TRBJ1-2; 8 positions agree with TRBD1. The J segment lost 4 bases and the V segment lost 0 bases, leaving 1 base of the junction unmatched. Germline CDR1 is MRHNA and CDR2 is SNTAGT. The CDR3 extends over 14 amino acids.

The chain recombines TRBV5-6 with TRBJ2-3, with a weak D call TRBD1 (6 bases). Germline-derived CDR1 and CDR2 are SGHDT and YYEEEE. The CDR3 extends over 14 amino acids. Trimming removed 3 bases from V and 0 bases from J, with 8 bases in between. The CDR3 sequence is CASSSTGSTDTQYF. CDR3 DNA: TGTGCCAGCAGCTCCACAGGGAGCACAGATACGCAGTATTTT.

This chain uses TRBV24-1 with TRBJ1-1, with TRBD1 matching 7 bases. CDR1 is KGHDR, CDR2 SFDVKD, per germline. The CDR3 covers 13 residues. Losses at the gene ends were 12 bases for V and 1 base for J; bases not matched to a gene: 7. The CDR3 DNA reads TGTGCCTCCCCGGACAGGTCGAACACTGAAGCTTTCTTT. This codes for CASPDRSNTEAFF.

The chain carries TRBV4-1 and TRBJ2-7; TRBD1 matches at 7 bases. Germline V gene sequence: CDR1 MGHRA, CDR2 YSYEKL. CDR3 length equals 16 residues. With V trimmed by 1 base and J by 3 bases, 9 bases remained unmatched. The chain's CDR3 is CASSQGPDRVSYEQYF. DNA for the CDR3: TGCGCCAGCAGCCAAGGACCCGACAGGGTAAGCTACGAGCAGTACTTC.

The gene calls are TRBV5-5 and TRBJ1-5; D gene ambiguous. Germline CDR1 reads SGHKS; CDR2 reads YYEKEE (reference sequence). The CDR3 contains 17 residues. V was trimmed by 1 base and J by 9 bases, leaving 23 bases between them. CDR3 sequence reads: CASSLTRLTPEERPQHF. The CDR3 nucleotides read TGTGCCAGCAGCTTGACCCGGCTTACCCCTGAAGAGCGGCCCCAGCATTTT.

This chain connects TRBV6-5 to TRBJ1-4, with a possible D match to TRBD1 (6 bases). The CDR3 sequence is 14 residues long. Germline V gene sequence: CDR1 MNHEY, CDR2 SVGAGI. With 6 bases removed from V and 4 bases from J, the gap between germline ends came to 12 bases. The CDR3: CASSPWDINEKLFF. The CDR3, as DNA: TGTGCCAGCAGCCCCTGGGACATTAATGAAAAACTGTTTTTT.

The chain carries TRBV3-1 (or the pseudogene TRBV3-2) and TRBJ2-5; 7 nucleotides line up with TRBD2. The germline V gene has CDR1 LGHDT and CDR2 YNNKEL (reference sequence). The CDR3 consists of 14 residues. The J segment lost 4 bases and the V segment lost 5 bases, leaving 7 bases of the junction unmatched. Written as DNA, the CDR3 is TGTGCCAGCAGCTTCAGCGGGGCGCCAGAGACCCAGTACTTC. Translating it yields CASSFSGAPETQYF.

This chain links TRBV19 with TRBJ1-1; a weak D match, TRBD1 (5 bases). This CDR3 contains 14 residues. CDR1 and CDR2 from the germline V gene are LNHDA and SQIVND (reference sequence). Trimming stripped 4 bases from V and 12 bases from J, with 21 bases between. The CDR3 region is CASSTRTPPPMPFF. In nucleotides, the CDR3 is TGTGCCAGTAGTACCCGGACACCCCCTCCGATGCCTTTCTTT.

V is TRBV6-2 or TRBV6-3 and J is TRBJ2-1; D is undetermined. The germline V gene has CDR1 MNHEY and CDR2 SVGEGT. V dropped 4 bases and J dropped 9 bases, with 10 bases sitting between them. This CDR3 contains 12 residues. The CDR3 nucleotides are TGTGCCAGCAGTTTTAGCTGGGTTGAGCAGTTCTTC. It translates to CASSFSWVEQFF.

The chain has TRBV14 and TRBJ2-7; 8 positions match TRBD1. Germline V gene lookup returns CDR1 SGHDN and CDR2 FVKESK. V dropped 5 bases and J dropped 3; count of bases not matched to a gene: 6. There are 14 residues in the CDR3. For the CDR3, the DNA is TGTGCCAGCAGCGACAGGGGAGTAAACTACGAGCAGTACTTC. It translates to CASSDRGVNYEQYF. The variable domain in full, with the rest retrieved from reference TRBV14 and TRBJ2-7, is EAGVTQFPSHSVIEKGQTVTLRCDPISGHDNLYWYRRVMGKEIKFLLHFVKESKQDESGMPNNRFLAERTGGTYSTLKVQPAELEDSGVYFCASSDRGVNYEQYFGPGTRLTVT.